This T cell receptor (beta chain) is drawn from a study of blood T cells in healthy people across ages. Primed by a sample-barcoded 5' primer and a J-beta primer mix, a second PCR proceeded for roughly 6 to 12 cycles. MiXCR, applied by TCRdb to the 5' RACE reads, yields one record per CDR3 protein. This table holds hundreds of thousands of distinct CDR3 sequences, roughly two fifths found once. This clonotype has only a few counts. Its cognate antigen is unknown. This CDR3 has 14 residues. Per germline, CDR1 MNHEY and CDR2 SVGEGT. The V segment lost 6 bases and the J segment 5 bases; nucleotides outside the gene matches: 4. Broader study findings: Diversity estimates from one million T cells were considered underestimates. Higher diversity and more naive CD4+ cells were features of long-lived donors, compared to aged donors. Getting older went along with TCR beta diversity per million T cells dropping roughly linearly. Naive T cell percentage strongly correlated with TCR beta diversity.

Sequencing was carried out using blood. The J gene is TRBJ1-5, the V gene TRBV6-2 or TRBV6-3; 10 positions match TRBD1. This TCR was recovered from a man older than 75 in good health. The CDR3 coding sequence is TGTGCCAGCAGCCGGGGACAGGGGTATCAGCCCCAGCATTTT. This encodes CASSRGQGYQPQHF.